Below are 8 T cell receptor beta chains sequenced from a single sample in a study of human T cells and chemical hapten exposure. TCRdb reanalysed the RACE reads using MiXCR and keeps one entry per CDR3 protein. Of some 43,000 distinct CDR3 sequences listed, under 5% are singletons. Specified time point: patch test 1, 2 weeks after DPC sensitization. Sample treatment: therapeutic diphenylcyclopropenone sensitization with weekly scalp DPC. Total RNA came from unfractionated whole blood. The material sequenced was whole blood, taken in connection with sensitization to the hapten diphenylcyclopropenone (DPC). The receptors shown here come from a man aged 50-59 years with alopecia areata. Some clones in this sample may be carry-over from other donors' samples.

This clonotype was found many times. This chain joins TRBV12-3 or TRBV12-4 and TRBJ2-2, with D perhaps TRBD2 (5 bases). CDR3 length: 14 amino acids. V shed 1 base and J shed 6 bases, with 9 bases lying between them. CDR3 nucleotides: TGTGCCAGCAGTTTAGGGGGAGAGTCCGGGGAGCTGTTTTTT. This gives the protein CASSLGGESGELFF.

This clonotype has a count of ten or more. CDR3 in amino acids: CATSDWGTGKETQYF. In DNA, the CDR3 is TGTGCCACCAGTGATTGGGGGACAGGCAAAGAGACCCAGTACTTC. The V call is TRBV24-1, the J call TRBJ2-5, with TRBD1 matching 8 bases. CDR1 and CDR2 (germline): KGHDR, SFDVKD. The V segment lost 2 bases and the J segment 3 bases; nucleotides outside the gene matches: 4. There are 15 residues in the CDR3.

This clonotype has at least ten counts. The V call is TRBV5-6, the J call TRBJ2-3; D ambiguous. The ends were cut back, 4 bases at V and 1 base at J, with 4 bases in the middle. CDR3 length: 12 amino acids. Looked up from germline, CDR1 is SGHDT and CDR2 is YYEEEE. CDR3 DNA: TGTGCCAGCAGCGAGGGCACAGATACGCAGTATTTT. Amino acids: CASSEGTDTQYF.

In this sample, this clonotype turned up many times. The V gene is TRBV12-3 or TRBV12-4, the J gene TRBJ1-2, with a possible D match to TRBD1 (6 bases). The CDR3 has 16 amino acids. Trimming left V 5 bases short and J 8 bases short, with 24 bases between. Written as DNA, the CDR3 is TGTGCCAGCAGTCGCGTACCACGAACAGGGAACGACGGCTACACCTTC. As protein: CASSRVPRTGNDGYTF.

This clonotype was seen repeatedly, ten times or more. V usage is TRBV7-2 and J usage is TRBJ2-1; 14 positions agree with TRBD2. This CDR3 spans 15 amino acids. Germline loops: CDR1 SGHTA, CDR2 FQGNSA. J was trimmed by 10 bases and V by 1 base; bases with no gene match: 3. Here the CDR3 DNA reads TGTGCCAGCAGCTTAGTGGGACTAGCGGGAGTGGAGCAGTTCTTC. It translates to CASSLVGLAGVEQFF.

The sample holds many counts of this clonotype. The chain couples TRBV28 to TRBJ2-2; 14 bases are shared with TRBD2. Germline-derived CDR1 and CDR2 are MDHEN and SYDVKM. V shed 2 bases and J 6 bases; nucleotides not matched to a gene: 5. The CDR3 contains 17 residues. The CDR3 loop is CASSLPGLAGVAGELFF. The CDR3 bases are TGTGCCAGCAGTTTACCGGGACTAGCGGGAGTGGCCGGGGAGCTGTTTTTT.

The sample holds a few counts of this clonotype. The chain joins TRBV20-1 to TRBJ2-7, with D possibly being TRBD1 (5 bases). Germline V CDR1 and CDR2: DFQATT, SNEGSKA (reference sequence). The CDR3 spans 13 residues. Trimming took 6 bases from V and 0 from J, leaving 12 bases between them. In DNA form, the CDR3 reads TGCAGTGCCGAGGTAGGGGACTCCTACGAGCAGTACTTC. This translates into CSAEVGDSYEQYF.

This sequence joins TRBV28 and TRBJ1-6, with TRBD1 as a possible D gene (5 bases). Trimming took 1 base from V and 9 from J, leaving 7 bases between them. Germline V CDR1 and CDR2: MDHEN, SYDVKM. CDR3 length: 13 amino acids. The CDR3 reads CASSLLGGSPLHF. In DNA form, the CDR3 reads TGTGCCAGCAGTTTATTGGGGGGTTCACCCCTCCACTTT. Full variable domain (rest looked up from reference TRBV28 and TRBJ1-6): DVKVTQSSRYLVKRTGEKVFLECVQDMDHENMFWYRQDPGLGLRLIYFSYDVKMKEKGDIPEGYSVSREKKERFSLILESASTNQTSMYLCASSLLGGSPLHFGNGTRLTVT.